Shown below are 12 T cell receptor beta chains from a single sample sequenced in a study of identical twins. TCRdb re-analysed the 5' RACE reads in MiXCR, keeping a single row per CDR3 protein. The data hold hundreds of thousands of distinct CDR3 sequences, with under 8.5% observed a single time. The same sample was also studied in work on yellow fever vaccine responses in identical twins.

Sequenced input: PBMCs. The source is a young woman in good health.

The rearrangement uses TRBV3-1 and TRBJ2-7; perhaps D is TRBD1 or TRBD2 (5 bases each). V lost 0 bases to trimming and J lost 4 bases, with 10 bases between them. This CDR3 is built from 14 residues. In germline, CDR1 is LGHDT, CDR2 YNNKEL (reference sequence). The CDR3 sequence: CASSQEGRNYEQYF. CDR3 bases: TGTGCCAGCAGCCAAGAGGGACGGAATTACGAGCAGTACTTC.

This clonotype came up once. The chain links TRBV21-1 to TRBJ2-1; the tabulated D call, TRBD2, remains unverified against the DNA. TRBV21-1 is listed as a pseudogene. This CDR3 comprises 18 residues. The CDR3 coding sequence is TGTGCCAGTTGGGGGGGATCTAGCGGACCTCCCCCGTACAATGAGCAGTTCTTC. Protein: CASWGGSSGPPPYNEQFF.

A few counts support this clonotype. V and J are TRBV7-9 and TRBJ2-5, with 9 nucleotides matching TRBD1. V gave up 5 bases and J gave up 1 base; unmatched junction bases: 5. Per the germline V gene, CDR1 is SEHNR and CDR2 is FQNEAQ (reference sequence). The CDR3 has 15 residues. CDR3 sequence (DNA): TGTGCCAGCAGCGTACAGGGGGCCCGCCAAGAGACCCAGTACTTC. Its protein is CASSVQGARQETQYF.

The CDR3 nucleotides are TGTGCCAGCAGTTCGACTACACAGGGGCGGGAGCAGTACTTC. Its translation is CASSSTTQGREQYF. The V gene is TRBV12-3 or TRBV12-4, the J gene TRBJ2-7; 7 bases agree with TRBD1. There are 14 residues in the CDR3. Trimming cost V 4 bases and J 7 bases; bases outside gene matches: 10.

This clonotype was detected a few times. The chain links TRBV5-1 to TRBJ1-2, with D unclear. Germline assignment: CDR1 SGHRS and CDR2 YFSETQ. The ends were cut back, 1 base at V and 0 bases at J, with 10 bases in the middle. The length of the CDR3 is 15 residues. For the CDR3, the DNA is TGCGCCAGCAGCTTGACGGATAGAACTAACTATGGCTACACCTTC. Residues: CASSLTDRTNYGYTF.

This clonotype was recorded at least ten times. The chain carries TRBV12-3 or TRBV12-4 and TRBJ2-5, with 11 positions matching TRBD1. This CDR3 contains 15 residues. V trimming: 6 bases; J trimming: 2 bases; junction bases outside the gene matches: 5. For the CDR3, the DNA is TGTGCCAGCAGAAGGGACAGGGGGGCACAAGAGACCCAGTACTTC. Protein product: CASRRDRGAQETQYF.

This clonotype was seen only a few times. V usage is TRBV5-6 and J usage is TRBJ1-6; D possibly corresponds to TRBD1 (5 bases). V was pared by 4 bases and J by 7 bases, with 18 bases between. The germline V gene has CDR1 SGHDT and CDR2 YYEEEE. This CDR3 is built from 16 residues. Here the CDR3 DNA reads TGTGCCAGCAGCCCACTTACCGGGGCGAGCAATTCACCCCTCCACTTT. This encodes CASSPLTGASNSPLHF.

The genes are TRBV18 and TRBJ2-7; D is unresolved. The ends were cut back, 3 bases at V and 7 bases at J, with 19 bases in the middle. Germline V gene sequence: CDR1 KGHSH, CDR2 LQKENI. The CDR3 loop spans 15 amino acids. CDR3 loop: CASSPMDGLGLEQYF. CDR3 DNA: TGTGCCAGCTCACCGATGGACGGCCTCGGGTTGGAGCAGTACTTC.

The table lists this clonotype with many counts. This chain joins TRBV12-3 or TRBV12-4 and TRBJ2-1; 11 bases are a match to TRBD2. This CDR3 is 15 amino acids long. V shed 6 bases and J 1 base; nucleotides not matched to a gene: 2. CDR3 nucleotide sequence: TGTGCCAGCAGCCCTAGCGGGGGGTCCTACAATGAGCAGTTCTTC. Translated: CASSPSGGSYNEQFF.

This clonotype was detected many times. The gene calls are TRBV29-1 and TRBJ2-3, with 7 bases aligning to TRBD2. V shed 7 bases, J shed 2 bases, and the junction held 6 bases outside the gene matches. This CDR3 is built from 13 residues. CDR1 and CDR2 (germline): SQVTM, ANQGSEA. CDR3 bases: TGCAGCGCCCGGGGAGGGCACACAGATACGCAGTATTTT. Its translation: CSARGGHTDTQYF.

This clonotype was detected ten times or more. This chain connects TRBV20-1 to TRBJ2-2; 8 nucleotides align to TRBD2. Per the germline V gene, CDR1 is DFQATT and CDR2 is SNEGSKA (reference sequence). V shed 0 bases, J shed 3 bases, and the junction held 9 bases outside the gene matches. There are 17 residues in the CDR3. The CDR3 region has the DNA TGCAGTGCTAGAGAGAGGATAGCGGGAAAGGACACCGGGGAGCTGTTTTTT. It translates to CSARERIAGKDTGELFF.

The CDR3: CASSLAGYYNPGELFF. The CDR3 nucleotides are TGTGCCAGCAGCTTGGCTGGATATTACAACCCCGGGGAGCTGTTTTTT. V gene TRBV5-4 combines with J gene TRBJ2-2; D uncertain. Germline values: CDR1 SGHNT, CDR2 YYREEE (reference sequence). The germline V and J ends were trimmed by 0 bases and 6 bases, with 15 bases remaining between them. This CDR3 comprises 16 residues.